Included here is one T cell receptor beta chain sequence, with context. The antigen this receptor binds is unknown. Per-base quality was not reported, and no clone a single base away is much larger than it. The data are from a study of blood T cells in healthy people across ages (dated by TCRdb to the mid-2010s). Regarding the study in general: In model experiments, roughly one uniquely barcoded TCR beta cDNA molecule per two T cells was captured by template switching. To avoid experimental bias, donors of different ages were randomly spread across the sequencing lanes. The donors were split into four age groups: young (average roughly 15 years), middle-aged (around 40), aged (more than 60) and long-lived (roughly 77). Using the same blood draw, the study looked at two additional independent replicas of 1 million unique cDNA reads for two donors, one aged 18 to 30 and the other aged 80 or older. Using deep sequencing normalized with unique cDNA molecular identifiers, the study measured how TCR beta repertoire diversity changes with age.

Overall results and qualifications from the work: Because profiling used bulk unsorted PBMCs, naive and antigen-experienced compartments could not be compared conclusively. The long-lived group showed more naive CD4+ T cells, fewer expanded clones and increased TCR diversity than the aged group, suggesting age selection. Observed TCR beta diversity correlated strongly with the percentage of naive T cells measured by flow cytometry. Estimates of total diversity based on one million sequenced T cells were considered lower bounds and underestimates. Observed TCR beta diversity per million T cells fell roughly linearly with age, and a significant reduction was already apparent by age approximately 41. The CMV infection status of donors was not known, potentially confounding age-related changes in expanded clonotypes.

The donors were roughly 39 Caucasian individuals from Russia, aged roughly 6 to 100 years, who were systemically healthy. Ten milliliters of peripheral blood were collected from each donor into EDTA-treated Vacutainer tubes. Ficoll-Paque density-gradient centrifugation was used to isolate PBMCs, with at least 7 million per sample. Total RNA was extracted from PBMCs with Trizol reagent, with at least 5 micrograms obtained per sample. For every donor, flow cytometry on a PBMC aliquot measured the percentage of naive CD45RAhigh/CD27high T cells. Spanning cysteine to phenylalanine, the CDR3 consists of 17 amino acids. Here the CDR3 DNA is all that survives: 51 bases in frame from base 1. Germline trimming amounts to 6 bases on V and 1 base on J, with 7 as the count of junction bases outside the gene matches. Looking up the germline V gene yields CDR1 MNHEY and CDR2 SVGEGT. Library method: 5' RACE. Sequencing used an Illumina HiSeq 2500. A second roughly 7 to 12 cycle PCR used a sample-barcoded 5' primer and a J-beta primer mix. Each TCR beta cDNA molecule received a unique molecular identifier from a template-switch 5' adaptor carrying 12 random nucleotides. Each sample yielded at least 2.5 million CDR3-containing paired-end reads. All of the RNA was converted into first-strand cDNA using the Mint cDNA synthesis kit, with a TRBC-specific oligonucleotide serving as the primer. Following uracil-DNA glycosylase treatment, a first 18-cycle PCR with universal primers M1SS and BC2_uni_R was performed on all cDNA. In the original analysis: For normalization, 1 million high-quality reads, each with a distinct molecular identifier, were randomly selected from each sample. Reads sharing molecular identifiers were discarded rather than binned into consensus sequences. MiTCR, with a Q25 quality threshold and the strictest error-elimination algorithm, was used for CDR3 identification, clonotype clustering and error correction. A nonparametric unseen species model using Euler transformation provided a lower-bound estimate of total TCR beta diversity. Starting from the raw public reads, TCRdb applied fastp trimming at Q25, assembled clones with MiXCR and retained in-frame beta chains. Identical CDR3 proteins give one entry, which carries the most common genes and DNA. In this record, the V and J calls reflect TCRdb's handling and not the investigators' own analysis. The sample table holds 550,000 to 750,000 distinct CDR3 sequences, of which about 21% were seen once. Approximately 3.7% of the sample goes to the ten largest clones.

The sequenced material came from blood. The chain is assembled from TRBV6-2 or TRBV6-3 and TRBJ2-1; 12 bases in the middle match TRBD2. This TCR derives from a man between 65 and 85 years old in good health. The bases are TGTGCCAGCAGGCTAGCGGGAGGGCTGGGGTCCTACAATGAGCAGTTCTTC. Its protein reads: CASRLAGGLGSYNEQFF.